The subject of this entry is one T cell receptor beta chain. Its antigen is currently unknown. PCR employed 60 Vbeta and 13 Jbeta primers. TCRdb keeps only in-frame clones here, not all; method: immunoSEQ multiplex PCR. The sample shows about 190,000 clones, about 81% of them seen only once. The entry originates in a study of cytomegalovirus exposure and HLA in healthy donors. General observations from the study: Segments of the TCR beta V type were, in most cases, productive about 87% or about 30% of the time in an earlier analysis.

CDR1 SNHLY and CDR2 FYNNEI come from the germline V gene. Trimming at V came to 8 bases and at J to 4 bases, leaving 7 bases not matched to a gene. The CDR3 loop spans 14 amino acids. Input material: PBMCs. The sequence came from a man under 40 in good health and CMV-seropositive. The chain links TRBV2 to TRBJ2-2; 7 nucleotides line up with TRBD2. In DNA, the CDR3 is TGTGCCAGCGGGGGGGGATCGAGCACCGGGGAGCTGTTTTTT. Translation gives CASGGGSSTGELFF. Together with reference TRBV2 and TRBJ2-2, the CDR3 gives the full variable domain: EPEVTQTPSHQVTQMGQEVILRCVPISNHLYFYWYRQILGQKVEFLVSFYNNEISEKSEIFDDQFSVERPDGSNFTLKIRSTKLEDSAMYFCASGGGSSTGELFFGEGSRLTVL.